This T cell receptor (beta chain) was recorded in a study of T cell responses to AZD1222 COVID-19 vaccine. Study at large: Second-dose intervals near 4 or 12 weeks were combined. Study results and limitations: Researchers took repertoire samples only after the peak T cell response had come. Unmutated regions of variants are reportedly targeted by nearly half of spike-specific TCRs. Donors were largely white British and mainly female; clonal diversity was possibly underestimated.

On this clone itself: What it binds is not known.

The V and J ends lost 3 bases and 7 bases respectively, with 7 bases between them. Germline values: CDR1 MNHNS, CDR2 SASEGT. This CDR3 contains 12 residues. Only in-frame clones appear in the TCRdb table, and some are missing; sequencing was by immunoSEQ multiplex PCR. This table holds 100,000 to 150,000 clones, 93% found once. The source material was peripheral blood, sampled on day 0 of AZD1222 vaccination. The origin of this receptor is an adult in good health. The genes are TRBV6-1 and TRBJ1-5; tentative D call: TRBD1 (6 bases). CDR3 residues: CASSDGGQPQHF. In DNA, the CDR3 is TGTGCCAGCAGTGATGGGGGCCAGCCCCAGCATTTT.